These T cell receptor beta chains were read from a single sample in a study of blood T cell repertoires in COVID-19. Some clones are missing from TCRdb's copy, which holds only in-frame ones; the method was immunoSEQ multiplex PCR. Seen here are roughly 6,600 clones, about nine tenths observed once, and the top ten hold nearly 8.5%. Sequenced sample: peripheral blood. The receptors derive from a human donor in a cohort sampled during active COVID-19. The donor label of this sample is uncertain. Both conserved end residues are part of each CDR3. The D gene is left open where the match is weak. For some rows the clone size is stated as once, few or many, or as a class when expanded; others skip it.

abundance,j_gene,len,v_gene,d_gene,CDR3nt,CDR3aa
.,TRBJ2-6,16,TRBV3-1/TRBV3-2,.,TGTGCCAGCACCCTCAGATCCAGGACTGGGGCCAACGTCCTGACTTTC,CASTLRSRTGANVLTF
.,TRBJ1-2,13,TRBV18,TRBD1,TGTGCCAGCTCTAGACAGGGCAACTATGGCTACACCTTC,CASSRQGNYGYTF
.,TRBJ1-2,14,TRBV28,TRBD1,TGTGCCAGCAGTCCTAGGACAGGAACCTATGGCTACACCTTC,CASSPRTGTYGYTF
.,TRBJ1-1,13,TRBV9,.,TGTGCCAGCAGCGTAGTAAGGGGTGACGAAGCTTTCTTT,CASSVVRGDEAFF
.,TRBJ2-7,15,TRBV28,.,TGTGCCAGCAGTTTATCCGGCCTAGTTACCTACGAGCAGTACTTC,CASSLSGLVTYEQYF
.,TRBJ1-4,12,TRBV28,.,TGTGCCGCGGGCTCCGGTTGGGAAAAACTGTTTTTT,CAAGSGWEKLFF
.,TRBJ1-5,16,TRBV28,TRBD1,TGTGCCAGCAGCCTGCTGTGGGACAGGGGACGTCAGCCCCAGCATTTT,CASSLLWDRGRQPQHF
.,TRBJ2-1,13,TRBV24-1,TRBD1,TGTGCCACCAGTGTCTCAGGGGGCAATGAGCAGTTCTTC,CATSVSGGNEQFF
.,TRBJ2-2,14,TRBV3-1/TRBV3-2,.,TGTGCCAGCAGCCAAGTGCCCGGCACCGGGGAGCTGTTTTTT,CASSQVPGTGELFF
.,TRBJ2-7,13,TRBV5-1,TRBD1,TGCGCCAGCAGCCTGGACAGGGTACACGAGCAGTACTTC,CASSLDRVHEQYF
.,TRBJ2-2,17,TRBV5-8,TRBD1,TGTGCCAGCAGCGCCCTTCCGGGACAGGGATTGATCGGGGAGCTGTTTTTT,CASSALPGQGLIGELFF
.,TRBJ2-7,14,TRBV6-5,TRBD2,TGTGCCAGCAGTTACGGGACTAGCTTCAACGAGCAGTACTTC,CASSYGTSFNEQYF
.,TRBJ2-7,13,TRBV7-8,TRBD1,TGTGCCAGCAGCGACAGGGGGCTCTACGAGCAGTACTTC,CASSDRGLYEQYF
.,TRBJ1-1,14,TRBV7-9,TRBD1,TGTGCCAGCAGCTCGCGGACAGGGGAGGCTGAAGCTTTCTTT,CASSSRTGEAEAFF
.,TRBJ2-1,16,TRBV6-5,TRBD1,TGTGCCAGCAGTTACGGACAGGGTAGGGATTACAATGAGCAGTTCTTC,CASSYGQGRDYNEQFF
once,TRBJ2-7,14,TRBV25-1,.,TGTGCCAGCAGTGAAATCGCAGGTACCTACGAGCAGTACTTC,CASSEIAGTYEQYF
.,TRBJ2-2,16,TRBV2,TRBD2,TGTGCCAGCACCGGCGGGGGGGCCGAAAACACCGGGGAGCTGTTTTTT,CASTGGGAENTGELFF
.,TRBJ2-2,17,TRBV6-4,TRBD1,TGTGCCAGCAGTGACACAACCGGGACAGGGGACTCCGGGGAGCTGTTTTTT,CASSDTTGTGDSGELFF
.,TRBJ1-1,13,TRBV18,TRBD1,TGTGCCAGCTCCCGGGACAGTAACACTGAAGCTTTCTTT,CASSRDSNTEAFF
.,TRBJ2-6,19,TRBV9,TRBD2,TGTGCCAGCAGCGTAGATCCCAGCGGGGGGTACTCTGGGGCCAACGTCCTGACTTTC,CASSVDPSGGYSGANVLTF
.,TRBJ2-4,14,TRBV6-6,TRBD2,TGTGCCAGCAGTCCGGGGGGAGCCAAAAACATTCAGTACTTC,CASSPGGAKNIQYF
.,TRBJ2-7,12,TRBV7-9,.,TGTGCCAGCAGCCAGGGGTCGACCGAGCAGTACTTC,CASSQGSTEQYF
.,TRBJ2-2,16,TRBV10-3,TRBD2,TGTGCCATCAGCGCAACTAGCGGGCCGAACACCGGGGAGCTGTTTTTT,CAISATSGPNTGELFF
once,TRBJ2-3,17,TRBV15,TRBD2,TGTGCCACCAGCAGAGATTTAGCGGGAGGGGGCTCGGATACGCAGTATTTT,CATSRDLAGGGSDTQYF
.,TRBJ2-4,16,TRBV6-5,.,TGTGCCAGCAGTTACTCGATCGACAGAGCCAAAAACATTCAGTACTTC,CASSYSIDRAKNIQYF
few,TRBJ2-3,15,TRBV7-2,TRBD2,TGTGCCAGCAGACTACTGCGGGGGGGCCGAGATACGCAGTATTTT,CASRLLRGGRDTQYF
.,TRBJ1-1,15,TRBV6-6,.,TGTGCCAGCCACCGAGGGGACACGAAGAACACTGAAGCTTTCTTT,CASHRGDTKNTEAFF
.,TRBJ1-5,13,TRBV27,TRBD1,TGTGCCAGTAGGGGGCTCGGTTCTCAGCCCCAGCATTTT,CASRGLGSQPQHF
.,TRBJ1-4,16,TRBV10-3,.,TGTGCCATCAGTGAGTCGTCAGGGTTAGGTAATGAAAAACTGTTTTTT,CAISESSGLGNEKLFF
few,TRBJ2-7,12,TRBV5-1,.,TGCGCCAGCAGCTTTCAAGCCGGCGAGCAGTACTTC,CASSFQAGEQYF
.,TRBJ1-2,12,TRBV2,.,TGTGCCAGCAGTGGGGGACTCGGGGGCTACACCTTC,CASSGGLGGYTF
.,TRBJ2-7,14,TRBV19,.,TGTGCCAGTAGTGCATCCGGGACATCCTACGAGCAGTACTTC,CASSASGTSYEQYF
.,TRBJ2-3,17,TRBV5-6,TRBD1,TGTGCCAGCAGCTTGGTAGAGGACAGGGGGTGGTCAGATACGCAGTATTTT,CASSLVEDRGWSDTQYF
.,TRBJ2-5,14,TRBV3-1/TRBV3-2,.,TGTGCCAGCAGCCAAGAGGACTACCAAGAGACCCAGTACTTC,CASSQEDYQETQYF
.,TRBJ2-7,14,TRBV18,.,TGTGCCAGCTCCGCGGCTCTGACCTCCTACGAGCAGTACTTC,CASSAALTSYEQYF
.,TRBJ1-6,13,TRBV5-1,.,TGCGCCAGCAGCCCCAGGGAGGGTTCACCCCTCCACTTT,CASSPREGSPLHF
few,TRBJ1-1,14,TRBV6-1,.,TGTGCCAGCAGTGAAGCTCAGGGGTACACTGAAGCTTTCTTT,CASSEAQGYTEAFF
.,TRBJ2-7,13,TRBV6-5,TRBD2,TGTGCCAGCAGGGGACTAGTATCCTACGAGCAGTACTTC,CASRGLVSYEQYF
.,TRBJ2-7,12,TRBV12-3/TRBV12-4,.,TGTGCCAGCAGTCCCGGACAGTACGAGCAGTACTTC,CASSPGQYEQYF
.,TRBJ2-2,16,TRBV29-1,TRBD1,TGCAGCGTTGTTTTGCCGGGACAGGGGAACACCGGGGAGCTGTTTTTT,CSVVLPGQGNTGELFF
.,TRBJ1-2,13,TRBV3-1/TRBV3-2,.,TGTGCCAGCAGCCAAGGGGACACCGGTGGCTACACCTTC,CASSQGDTGGYTF
.,TRBJ2-3,14,TRBV5-1,TRBD2,TGCGCCAGCAGCTCGAGCGGGGGCACAGATACGCAGTATTTT,CASSSSGGTDTQYF
once,TRBJ2-7,13,TRBV5-4,.,TGTGCCAGCAGCTTAGAGTTTCGGACAGAGCAGTACTTC,CASSLEFRTEQYF
once,TRBJ2-5,13,TRBV28,TRBD1,TGTGCCAGCAGCAACAGGGGTAGGGAGACCCAGTACTTC,CASSNRGRETQYF